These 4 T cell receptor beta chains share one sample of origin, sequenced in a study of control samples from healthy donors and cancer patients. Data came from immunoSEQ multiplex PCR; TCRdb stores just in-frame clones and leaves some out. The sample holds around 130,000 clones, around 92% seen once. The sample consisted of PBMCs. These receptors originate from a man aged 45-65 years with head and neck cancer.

CDR3 in amino acids: CASSSGQGGAFF. The CDR3 DNA is TGCGCCAGCAGCTCTGGACAGGGGGGAGCTTTCTTT. This chain links TRBV5-1 with TRBJ1-1, with 10 positions matching TRBD1. The CDR3 contains 12 residues. Germline values: CDR1 SGHRS, CDR2 YFSETQ. V was clipped by 3 bases and J by 10 bases; unmatched bases: 3.

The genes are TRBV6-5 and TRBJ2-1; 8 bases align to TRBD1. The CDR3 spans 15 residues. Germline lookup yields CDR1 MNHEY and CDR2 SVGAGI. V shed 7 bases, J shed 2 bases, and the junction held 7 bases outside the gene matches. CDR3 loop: CASTPGQVPYNEQFF. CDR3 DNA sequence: TGTGCCAGCACTCCGGGACAGGTCCCCTACAATGAGCAGTTCTTC.

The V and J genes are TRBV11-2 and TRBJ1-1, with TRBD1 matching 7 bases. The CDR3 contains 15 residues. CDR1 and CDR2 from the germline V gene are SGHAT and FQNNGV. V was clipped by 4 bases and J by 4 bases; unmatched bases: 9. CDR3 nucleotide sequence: TGTGCCAGCAGCTACTCAGGGGGGGGAGGCACTGAAGCTTTCTTT. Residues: CASSYSGGGGTEAFF.

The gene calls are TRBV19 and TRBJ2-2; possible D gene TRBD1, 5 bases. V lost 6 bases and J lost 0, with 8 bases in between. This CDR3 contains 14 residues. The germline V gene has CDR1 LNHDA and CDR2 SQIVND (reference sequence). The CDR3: CASRGQTNTGELFF. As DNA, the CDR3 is TGTGCCAGTAGAGGACAAACGAACACCGGGGAGCTGTTTTTT.